Below, 3 T cell receptor beta chains from the same sample are listed, as sequenced in a study of CXCR3-negative and CXCR3-positive naive CD8 T cells. Study-wide results and limits: Greater hydrophobicity was found in TRB CDR3s of CXCR3-positive naive cells than of CXCR3-negative naive cells.

The libraries of TRB cDNA were constructed through 5' RACE using UMI labels. No DNA is given; TCRdb re-called the 5' RACE reads and lists each CDR3 protein once. The table lists about 98,000 distinct CDR3 sequences. No antigen has been identified for these receptors. The specimen sequenced was naive CXCR3+ CD8+ T cells from blood. The subset here: CD45RO-CCR7+CD27+CD95- naive CD8+ T cells expressing CXCR3 (TNR3+). The receptors were sampled from a human donor in good health. Some clones in this sample may be carry-over from other donors' samples.

The V gene is TRBV6-6, the J gene TRBJ2-1; with no DNA, the TCRdb D assignment of TRBD1 cannot be verified. The CDR3 runs 14 residues. CDR1 is MNHNY, CDR2 SVGAGI, per germline (reference sequence). This CDR3 is CASSYLDRYNEQFF.

The CDR3 spells CASSQDYRLQGYTEAFF. The rearrangement joins TRBV4-1 to TRBJ1-1. This CDR3 has 17 amino acids. CDR1 is MGHRA and CDR2 is YSYEKL in the germline V gene.

The chain joins TRBV20-1 to TRBJ2-7; TCRdb picks TRBD1, but there is no DNA to check that call. The CDR3 spans 13 residues. Germline CDR1 DFQATT, CDR2 SNEGSKA (reference sequence). The CDR3 loop reads CSATRTGTYEQYF.